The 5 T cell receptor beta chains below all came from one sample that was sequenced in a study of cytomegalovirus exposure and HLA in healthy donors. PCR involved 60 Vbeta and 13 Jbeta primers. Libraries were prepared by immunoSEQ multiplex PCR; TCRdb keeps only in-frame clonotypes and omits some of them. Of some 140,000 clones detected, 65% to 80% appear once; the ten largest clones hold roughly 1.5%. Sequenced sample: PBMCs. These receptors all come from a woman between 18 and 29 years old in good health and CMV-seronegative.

This CDR3 reads CSVRTGELFF. The CDR3 region has the DNA TGCAGCGTCCGCACCGGGGAGCTGTTTTTT. This rearrangement joins TRBV29-1 to TRBJ2-2; D is unclear. CDR3 length: 10 amino acids. In germline, CDR1 is SQVTM, CDR2 ANQGSEA. V lost 6 bases and J lost 4, with 3 bases in between.

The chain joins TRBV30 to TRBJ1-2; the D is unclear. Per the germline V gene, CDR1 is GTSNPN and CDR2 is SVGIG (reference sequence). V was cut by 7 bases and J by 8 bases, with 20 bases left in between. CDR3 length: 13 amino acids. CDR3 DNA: TGTGCCTATTCAGAAACCACCCCCGGGGGCTACACCTTC. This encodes CAYSETTPGGYTF.

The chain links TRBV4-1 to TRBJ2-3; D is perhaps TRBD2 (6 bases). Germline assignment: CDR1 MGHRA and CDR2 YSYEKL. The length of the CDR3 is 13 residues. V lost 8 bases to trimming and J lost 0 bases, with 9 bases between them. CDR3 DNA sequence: TGCGCCAGCGGGCTAGCGAGCACAGATACGCAGTATTTT. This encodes CASGLASTDTQYF.

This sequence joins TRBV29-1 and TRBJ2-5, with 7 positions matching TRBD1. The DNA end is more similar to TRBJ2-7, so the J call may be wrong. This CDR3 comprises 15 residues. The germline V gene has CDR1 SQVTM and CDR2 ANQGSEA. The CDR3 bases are TGCAGCGCCAGGAAGACCGGGACAGACCACTACGAGCAGTACTTC. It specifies CSARKTGTDHYEQYF.

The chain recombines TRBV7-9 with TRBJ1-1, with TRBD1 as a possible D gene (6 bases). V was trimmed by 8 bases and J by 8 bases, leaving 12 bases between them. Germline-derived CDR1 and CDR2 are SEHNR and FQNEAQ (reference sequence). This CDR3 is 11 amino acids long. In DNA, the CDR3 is TGTGCCAGCGGACAAAGGGGGGAAGCTTTCTTT. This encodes CASGQRGEAFF.